This TCR beta chain was obtained from a study of blood T cells in healthy people across ages. Drawn from each donor were 8.5 to 10 milliliters of peripheral blood. A J-beta primer mix and a sample-barcoded 5' primer were used in a second PCR of about 6 to 12 cycles. At least 2.5 million CDR3-containing paired-end reads were obtained per sample. TCRdb re-analysed the 5' RACE reads in MiXCR, keeping a single row per CDR3 protein. The data show 710,000 or so distinct CDR3 sequences, approximately 30% seen once. This clonotype was detected only a few times. Its antigen is still unknown. Germline values: CDR1 MNHNS, CDR2 SASEGT. The CDR3 is 14 amino acids. Trimming pared 2 bases from V and 4 bases from J, leaving 10 bases between. Study results and caveats: The study regarded diversity estimates from one million T cells as underestimates. A strong correlation between TCR beta diversity and naive T cell percentage was seen.

The sequenced sample consisted of blood. The chain is built from TRBV6-1 and TRBJ2-3, with D tentatively TRBD2 (6 bases). The receptor's source is a woman of 80 years or more in good health. For the CDR3, the DNA is TGTGCCAGCAGTGAAATCGGAGGGGCAGATACGCAGTATTTT. Encoded protein: CASSEIGGADTQYF.